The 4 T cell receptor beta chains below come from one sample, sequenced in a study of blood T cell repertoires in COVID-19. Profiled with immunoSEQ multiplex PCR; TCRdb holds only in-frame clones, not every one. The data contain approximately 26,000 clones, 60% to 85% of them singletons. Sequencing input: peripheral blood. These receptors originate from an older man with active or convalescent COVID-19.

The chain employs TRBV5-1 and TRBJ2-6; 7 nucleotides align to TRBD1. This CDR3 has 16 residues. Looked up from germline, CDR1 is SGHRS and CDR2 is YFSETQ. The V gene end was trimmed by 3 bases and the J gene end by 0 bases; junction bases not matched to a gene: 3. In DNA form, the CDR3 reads TGCGCCAGCAGCTCACCAGGGGGCTCTGGGGCCAACGTCCTGACTTTC. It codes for CASSSPGGSGANVLTF.

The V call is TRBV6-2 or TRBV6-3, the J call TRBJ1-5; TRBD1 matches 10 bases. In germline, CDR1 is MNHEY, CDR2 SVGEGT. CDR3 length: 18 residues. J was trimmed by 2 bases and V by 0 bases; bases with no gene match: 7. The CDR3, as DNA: TGTGCCAGCAGTTACTCGCCCGGGACAGGGGCGGGCAATCAGCCCCAGCATTTT. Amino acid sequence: CASSYSPGTGAGNQPQHF.

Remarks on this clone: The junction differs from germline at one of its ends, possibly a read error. Here the CDR3 reads CASRFDRATDTQYF. The CDR3 DNA sequence: TGTGCCAGCCGCTTTGACAGGGCCACAGATACGCAGTATTTT. The genes are TRBV7-2 and TRBJ2-3, with 7 nucleotides matching TRBD1. The CDR3 extends over 14 amino acids. The germline gives CDR1 SGHTA, CDR2 FQGNSA. Full variable domain (rest looked up from reference TRBV7-2 and TRBJ2-3): GAGVSQSPSNKVTEKGKDVELRCDPISGHTALYWYRQSLGQGLEFLIYFQGNSAPDKSGLPSDRFSAERTGGSVSTLTIQRTQQEDSAVYLCASRFDRATDTQYFGPGTRLTVL.

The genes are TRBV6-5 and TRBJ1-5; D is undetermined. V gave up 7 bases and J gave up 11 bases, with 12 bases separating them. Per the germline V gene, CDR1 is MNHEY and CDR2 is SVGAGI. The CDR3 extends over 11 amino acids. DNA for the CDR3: TGTGCCAGCACCCCCCCCCGGTCCCAGCATTTT. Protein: CASTPPRSQHF.